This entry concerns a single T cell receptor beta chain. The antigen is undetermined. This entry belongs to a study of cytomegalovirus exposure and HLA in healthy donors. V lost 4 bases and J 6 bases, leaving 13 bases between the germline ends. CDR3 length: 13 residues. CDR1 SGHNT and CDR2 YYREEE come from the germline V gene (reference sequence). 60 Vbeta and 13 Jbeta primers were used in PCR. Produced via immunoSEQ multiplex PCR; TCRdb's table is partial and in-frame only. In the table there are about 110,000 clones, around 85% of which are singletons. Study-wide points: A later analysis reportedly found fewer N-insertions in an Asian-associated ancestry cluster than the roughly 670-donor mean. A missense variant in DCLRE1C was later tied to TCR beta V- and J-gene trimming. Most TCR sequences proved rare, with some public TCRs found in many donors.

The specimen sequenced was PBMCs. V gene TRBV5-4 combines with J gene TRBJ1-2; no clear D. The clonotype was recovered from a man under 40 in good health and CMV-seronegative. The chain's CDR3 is CASSRGDGDGYTF. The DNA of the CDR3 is TGTGCCAGCAGCCGAGGCGACGGCGATGGCTACACCTTC.